The clone carrying this T cell receptor (beta chain) was observed a few times. The CDR3 contains 17 residues. From germline, CDR1 is SGDLS and CDR2 YYNGEE. V was clipped by 0 bases and J by 9 bases; unmatched bases: 11. Conversion of TCR transcripts into cDNA relied on 5'RACE template switching, which added a universal primer site and UMIs. Each CDR3 protein gets one entry after TCRdb re-called the 5' RACE reads with MiXCR. The repertoire has 400,000 or so distinct CDR3 sequences, about 9.9% of them found once; the top ten carry around 19%. This specimen belongs to a study of T cells after yellow fever vaccination.

Sequenced material: PBMCs, taken on the day of the first yellow fever vaccination. The chain recombines TRBV9 with TRBJ2-1, with 11 bases fitting TRBD2. The sequence was collected from a man aged 18-30 years who received the YFV17D yellow fever vaccine. The CDR3 DNA follows: TGTGCCAGCAGCGTAGGGGGGCTAGCGGGGGGAAGAGGTGAGCAGTTCTTC. Translating gives CASSVGGLAGGRGEQFF.